These 30 T cell receptor beta chains were sequenced from one sample in a study of T cells after yellow fever vaccination. TCRdb processed the 5' RACE reads anew with MiXCR; each CDR3 protein has one entry. This sample carries 250,000 to 350,000 distinct CDR3 sequences, roughly 6.8% of them seen once, and the ten largest clones take about a sixth. The specimen comprised PBMCs, sampled about 49 days after the first yellow fever vaccination. These receptors were taken from a man aged 18 to 29 who received the YFV17D yellow fever vaccine.

This chain links TRBV4-1 with TRBJ2-7; possible D gene TRBD1, 5 bases. Germline values: CDR1 MGHRA, CDR2 YSYEKL. Trimming pared 4 bases from V and 2 bases from J, leaving 9 bases between. The length of the CDR3 is 13 residues. The CDR3 loop is CASSLQETYEQYF. The CDR3 bases are TGCGCCAGCAGCCTACAGGAAACCTACGAGCAGTACTTC.

This clonotype was counted a few times. V is TRBV24-1 and J is TRBJ2-7; TRBD1 might be the D (6 bases). The germline V gene encodes CDR1 KGHDR and CDR2 SFDVKD. Trimming cost V 10 bases and J 0 bases, with 12 bases left between them. The CDR3 is 13 residues long. DNA of the CDR3: TGTGCCACGCGGACAGTCAGCTCCTACGAGCAGTACTTC. It translates to CATRTVSSYEQYF.

In this sample, this clonotype turned up a few times. V usage is TRBV29-1 and J usage is TRBJ2-3; 7 nucleotides align to TRBD1. The germline V gene encodes CDR1 SQVTM and CDR2 ANQGSEA. The CDR3 consists of 11 residues. Trimming took 6 bases from V and 14 from J; bases not matched to a gene: 11. In DNA, the CDR3 is TGCAGCGTGACCCTCGGGACAGTGCCGTATTTT. Its protein product is CSVTLGTVPYF.

This clonotype was seen only a few times. This sequence joins TRBV6-2 or TRBV6-3 and TRBJ2-1; TRBD2 might be the D (7 bases). Per the germline V gene, CDR1 is MNHEY and CDR2 is SVGEGT. The CDR3 is 15 amino acids. V lost 6 bases, J lost 4 bases, and 16 bases lay in between. The DNA for the CDR3 is TGTGCCAGCAGCCGTAGGGGGGGCGCTTACAATGAGCAGTTCTTC. Its protein is CASSRRGGAYNEQFF.

The gene calls are TRBV9 and TRBJ1-4; no clear D. Germline assignment: CDR1 SGDLS and CDR2 YYNGEE. V lost 3 bases and J 0 bases, leaving 9 bases between the germline ends. The CDR3 has 15 residues. The CDR3 sequence: CASSGSEATNEKLFF. The CDR3 bases are TGTGCCAGCAGCGGCTCCGAGGCAACTAATGAAAAACTGTTTTTT.

This chain's CDR3 is CASSGGRESRYEQFF. In DNA, the CDR3 is TGTGCCAGCAGCGGGGGGAGGGAGAGTCGGTATGAGCAGTTCTTC. This chain uses TRBV7-2 with TRBJ2-1, with 7 bases that match TRBD2. Germline CDR1 SGHTA, CDR2 FQGNSA. The trim removed 5 bases at V and 8 bases at J, leaving 12 bases unmatched. The CDR3 is 15 residues long.

There are a few counts of this clonotype. The rearrangement links TRBV7-2 to TRBJ2-7; perhaps D is TRBD1 or TRBD2 (5 bases each). The germline V and J ends were trimmed by 5 bases and 2 bases, with 16 bases remaining between them. This CDR3 comprises 15 residues. Germline CDR1 reads SGHTA; CDR2 reads FQGNSA. The DNA for the CDR3 is TGTGCCAGCAGCACCCGATGGCTGGGGGCCTACGAGCAGTACTTC. Amino acid sequence: CASSTRWLGAYEQYF.

The chain links TRBV7-3 to TRBJ2-3; 7 positions match TRBD2. Germline CDR1 reads SGHTA; CDR2 reads FQGTGA. V gave up 5 bases and J gave up 6 bases; unmatched junction bases: 11. This CDR3 has 15 amino acids. DNA for the CDR3: TGTGCCAGCAGCGAAATCGGGGGGACGACCGATACGCAGTATTTT. Translating gives CASSEIGGTTDTQYF.

Only a few counts were recorded for this clonotype. The chain is built from TRBV5-1 and TRBJ2-1; 14 positions agree with TRBD2. Germline V gives CDR1 SGHRS, CDR2 YFSETQ. This CDR3 contains 16 residues. V trimming: 3 bases; J trimming: 7 bases; junction bases outside the gene matches: 6. CDR3 coding DNA: TGCGCCAGCAGCTGGGGACGGACTAGCGGGGGGAATGAGCAGTTCTTC. It translates to CASSWGRTSGGNEQFF.

This clonotype turned up a few times. The rearrangement links TRBV11-1 to TRBJ2-1; 10 bases are a match to TRBD1. This CDR3 is 21 amino acids long. The germline V gene encodes CDR1 SGHAT and CDR2 FQDESV (reference sequence). The V and J ends lost 8 bases and 7 bases, in that order; junction bases with no gene match: 29. The CDR3 coding sequence is TGTGCCAGCCCCCCAGCCCCCCTGACAGGGGGCGTTGGATGGTGGGGGAATGAGCAGTTCTTC. This translates into CASPPAPLTGGVGWWGNEQFF.

The V gene is TRBV6-2 or TRBV6-3, the J gene TRBJ2-1; 9 bases agree with TRBD2. The CDR3 is 18 residues long. CDR1 and CDR2 (germline): MNHEY, SVGEGT. V dropped 7 bases and J dropped 1; count of bases not matched to a gene: 14. CDR3 sequence: CASILRGGAYGSYNEQFF. The DNA of the CDR3 is TGTGCCAGCATCCTGCGGGGGGGGGCCTATGGATCCTACAATGAGCAGTTCTTC.

The chain uses TRBV3-1 and TRBJ2-2; tentatively, D is TRBD2 (6 bases). The CDR3 length is 15 residues. Deletions cut 7 bases from V and 2 bases from J, with 14 bases between. Germline V gene sequence: CDR1 LGHDT, CDR2 YNNKEL (reference sequence). The CDR3: CASNPGLQNTGELFF. The CDR3 nucleotides read TGTGCCAGCAACCCGGGACTCCAAAACACCGGGGAGCTGTTTTTT.

In its sample, this clonotype was seen a few times. The rearrangement links TRBV14 to TRBJ2-1, with 9 bases lining up with TRBD1. The germline gives CDR1 SGHDN, CDR2 FVKESK. This CDR3 comprises 17 residues. J was trimmed by 0 bases and V by 4 bases; bases with no gene match: 7. The CDR3 region is CASSRAPGQGSYNEQFF. The CDR3 bases are TGTGCCAGCAGCCGAGCCCCGGGACAGGGCTCCTACAATGAGCAGTTCTTC.

In its sample, this clonotype was seen a few times. This chain links TRBV7-2 with TRBJ2-7, with 8 bases lining up with TRBD1. Germline values: CDR1 SGHTA, CDR2 FQGNSA. The length of the CDR3 is 15 residues. Trimming removed 4 bases from V and 1 base from J; junction bases left unmatched: 6. CDR3 DNA sequence: TGTGCCAGCAGCTCGGACAGGGCCCTATCCTACGAGCAGTACTTC. Translation: CASSSDRALSYEQYF.

Only a few counts were recorded for this clonotype. The chain combines TRBV7-8 with TRBJ1-5; 8 nucleotides agree with TRBD1. Per germline, CDR1 SGHVS and CDR2 FQNEAQ. Trimming at V came to 5 bases and at J to 0 bases, leaving 6 bases not matched to a gene. The CDR3 length is 16 residues. CDR3 in DNA: TGTGCCAGCAGCACGGACAGGGCTTATAGCAATCAGCCCCAGCATTTT. This gives the protein CASSTDRAYSNQPQHF.

This clonotype was seen repeatedly, ten times or more. V gene TRBV5-1 combines with J gene TRBJ2-1, with TRBD2 matching 10 bases. CDR3 length equals 16 residues. Losses at the gene ends were 4 bases for V and 10 bases for J; bases not matched to a gene: 14. Germline-derived CDR1 and CDR2 are SGHRS and YFSETQ. Here the CDR3 DNA reads TGCGCCAGCAGCATGACAGTGGGGGCTAGCGGGGGAGAGCAGTTCTTC. Protein: CASSMTVGASGGEQFF.

This clonotype was recorded a few times. The gene calls are TRBV27 and TRBJ1-5; D is ambiguous. This CDR3 is 13 amino acids long. The ends were cut back, 0 bases at V and 9 bases at J, with 9 bases in the middle. Germline values: CDR1 MNHEY, CDR2 SMNVEV (reference sequence). The CDR3 region is CASSLSIGRPQHF. CDR3 nucleotide sequence: TGTGCCAGCAGTTTATCGATCGGACGGCCCCAGCATTTT.

This chain uses TRBV7-2 with TRBJ2-3, with 8 bases fitting TRBD2. Germline V gene sequence: CDR1 SGHTA, CDR2 FQGNSA. This CDR3 is 15 amino acids long. The V segment lost 5 bases and the J segment 0 bases; nucleotides outside the gene matches: 4. The CDR3 spells CASSPWTSSTDTQYF. CDR3 nucleotides: TGTGCCAGCAGCCCCTGGACTAGCAGCACAGATACGCAGTATTTT.

The chain joins TRBV20-1 to TRBJ1-2, with 11 bases lining up with TRBD1. CDR1 and CDR2 from the germline V gene are DFQATT and SNEGSKA (reference sequence). The CDR3 has 15 amino acids. V was pared by 6 bases and J by 0 bases, with 6 bases of the junction left unmatched. CDR3 residues: CSAHGTGGANYGYTF. The CDR3 nucleotides read TGCAGTGCGCATGGGACAGGGGGAGCTAACTATGGCTACACCTTC.

This clonotype was seen at least ten times. The chain employs TRBV25-1 and TRBJ2-7, with 10 bases that match TRBD1. The CDR3 runs 12 residues. Germline CDR1 is MGHDK and CDR2 is SYGVNS. After removal of 6 bases from V and 5 bases from J, the junction contained 1 base not matched to a gene. The CDR3 nucleotides are TGTGCCAGCAGGGGGACAGGGGACGAGCAGTACGTC. Translated, it gives CASRGTGDEQYV.

This clonotype came up a few times. CDR3 amino acids: CASSDYTRVGYTF. As DNA, the CDR3 is TGTGCCAGCAGCGATTATACCAGGGTGGGCTACACCTTC. This rearrangement joins TRBV7-6 to TRBJ1-2, with D possibly TRBD1 on 5 matching bases. This CDR3 is 13 amino acids long. V was cut by 5 bases and J by 8 bases, with 15 bases left in between. CDR1 and CDR2 from the germline V gene are SGHVS and FNYEAQ. The whole variable domain, filled in from reference TRBV7-6 and TRBJ1-2, reads GAGVSQSPRYKVTKRGQDVALRCDPISGHVSLYWYRQALGQGPEFLTYFNYEAQQDKSGLPNDRFSAERPEGSISTLTIQRTEQRDSAMYRCASSDYTRVGYTFGSGTRLTVV.

In this sample, this clonotype turned up a few times. For the CDR3, the DNA is TGTGCCAGTAGTATCGTTGGGCCCTACAATGAGCAGTTCTTC. This sequence encodes CASSIVGPYNEQFF. The chain recombines TRBV19 with TRBJ2-1; D is undetermined. Looked up from germline, CDR1 is LNHDA and CDR2 is SQIVND (reference sequence). V gave up 3 bases and J gave up 2 bases, with 8 bases separating them. This CDR3 has 14 amino acids.

This clonotype was counted a few times. The chain has TRBV19 and TRBJ1-2; no reliable D call. Trimming cost V 5 bases and J 0 bases, with 13 bases left between them. From germline, CDR1 is LNHDA and CDR2 SQIVND (reference sequence). This CDR3 is built from 15 residues. The CDR3 region has the DNA TGTGCCAGTAGTGCACCGCGGGGAGCTAACTATGGCTACACCTTC. Encoded protein: CASSAPRGANYGYTF. The full variable domain, in which reference TRBV19 and TRBJ1-2 provide the parts outside the CDR3, is DGGITQSPKYLFRKEGQNVTLSCEQNLNHDAMYWYRQDPGQGLRLIYYSQIVNDFQKGDIAEGYSVSREKKESFPLTVTSAQKNPTAFYLCASSAPRGANYGYTFGSGTRLTVV.

The V and J genes are TRBV9 and TRBJ2-1; D might be TRBD2 (6 bases). V was pared by 0 bases and J by 2 bases, with 9 bases between. The CDR3 totals 15 residues. Germline loops: CDR1 SGDLS, CDR2 YYNGEE. In nucleotides, the CDR3 is TGTGCCAGCAGCGTAGTGGGACTCCCCTACAATGAGCAGTTCTTC. Residues: CASSVVGLPYNEQFF.

The V and J genes are TRBV7-8 and TRBJ2-2; 9 bases are a match to TRBD1. Per germline, CDR1 SGHVS and CDR2 FQNEAQ. The junction had 13 bases not matched to a gene; V was cut back by 6 bases and J by 5 bases. CDR3 length: 17 residues. The CDR3 loop reads CASSPITGGVLTGELFF. Written as DNA, the CDR3 is TGTGCCAGCAGTCCAATTACAGGGGGCGTATTGACCGGGGAGCTGTTTTTT.

DNA of the CDR3: TGTGCCAGCAGTTTGGGACAGGTCGCCTACGAGCAGTACTTC. Amino acids: CASSLGQVAYEQYF. J is TRBJ2-7 and V is TRBV12-3 or TRBV12-4, with 8 positions matching TRBD1. J gave up 2 bases and V 3 bases, and 3 bases lay outside the gene matches. The CDR3 is 14 residues long.

The gene calls are TRBV5-1 and TRBJ1-1, with D perhaps matching TRBD1 (6 bases). Per the germline V gene, CDR1 is SGHRS and CDR2 is YFSETQ. CDR3 length: 14 residues. Trimming removed 5 bases from V and 1 base from J, with 12 bases in between. The CDR3 reads CASSWTAENTEAFF. DNA of the CDR3: TGCGCCAGCAGTTGGACAGCTGAGAACACTGAAGCTTTCTTT.

The sample holds many counts of this clonotype. This rearrangement joins TRBV7-9 to TRBJ2-2; the D is unclear. Germline lookup yields CDR1 SEHNR and CDR2 FQNEAQ (reference sequence). This CDR3 has 13 amino acids. Trimming cost V 6 bases and J 6 bases, with 11 bases left between them. The DNA for the CDR3 is TGTGCCAGCAGTAAAGAAGAACCCGGGGAGCTGTTTTTT. Translating gives CASSKEEPGELFF.

This clonotype was observed many times. The genes are TRBV7-2 and TRBJ2-7; 9 bases fit TRBD1. The junction had 7 bases not matched to a gene; V was cut back by 2 bases and J by 5 bases. The CDR3 consists of 15 residues. Germline lookup yields CDR1 SGHTA and CDR2 FQGNSA. The CDR3 loop is CASSLKGQGFDEQYF. CDR3 DNA sequence: TGTGCCAGCAGCTTAAAGGGACAGGGATTTGACGAGCAGTACTTC.

This clonotype was seen repeatedly, ten times or more. V gene TRBV5-1 combines with J gene TRBJ2-1, with D perhaps being TRBD1 or TRBD2 (6 bases each). Germline-derived CDR1 and CDR2 are SGHRS and YFSETQ. With 3 bases removed from V and 7 bases from J, the gap between germline ends came to 14 bases. This CDR3 region has 14 residues. The CDR3 loop reads CASSSRGPRNEQFF. The DNA for the CDR3 is TGCGCCAGCAGCTCCCGGGGGCCGAGGAATGAGCAGTTCTTC.